These 9 T cell receptor beta chains share one sample of origin, sequenced in a study of CD8+ T cells in alopecia areata. Documented treatment: oral pan-JAK inhibitor, 5-10 mg twice daily. Reverse transcribed after extraction, RNA yielded cDNA as the sequencing template. Using immunoSEQ multiplex PCR, the repertoire was profiled, and TCRdb retains in-frame clones only, with some absent. The sample shows some 120,000 clones, over 60% of them seen only once. Source: CD4+ T cells sorted from blood, taken at week 4, from a patient treated with tofacitinib. These receptors were obtained from a human donor with alopecia areata.

The sample holds one count of this clone. The V gene is TRBV5-1, the J gene TRBJ2-1; D not resolved. Deletions cut 1 base from V and 7 bases from J, with 9 bases between. This CDR3 is built from 13 residues. CDR1 and CDR2 from the germline V gene are SGHRS and YFSETQ. The CDR3 reads CASSLQPENEQFF. For the CDR3, the DNA is TGCGCCAGCAGCTTGCAACCGGAGAATGAGCAGTTCTTC.

The gene calls are TRBV7-2 and TRBJ2-7; TRBD1 agrees at 10 bases. The CDR3 length is 16 residues. Looked up from germline, CDR1 is SGHTA and CDR2 is FQGNSA. Trimming at V came to 5 bases and at J to 4 bases, leaving 11 bases not matched to a gene. This CDR3 is CASSTPPGQGWYEQYF. The CDR3 DNA follows: TGTGCCAGCAGCACCCCGCCGGGACAGGGGTGGTACGAGCAGTACTTC.

This clone was detected only once. The rearrangement links TRBV6-5 to TRBJ2-7, with D tentatively TRBD1 (5 bases). Germline V gives CDR1 MNHEY, CDR2 SVGAGI. The ends were cut back, 2 bases at V and 7 bases at J, with 12 bases in the middle. This CDR3 contains 13 residues. The CDR3 sequence: CASSYAGMGEQYF. The CDR3 coding sequence is TGTGCCAGCAGTTACGCAGGGATGGGAGAGCAGTACTTC.

The chain joins TRBV7-9 to TRBJ1-6; perhaps TRBD1 as D (5 bases). With 6 bases removed from V and 9 bases from J, the gap between germline ends came to 18 bases. This CDR3 has 15 amino acids. Germline V gene data show CDR1 as SEHNR and CDR2 as FQNEAQ (reference sequence). The CDR3 is CASSLEGTVRSPLHF. Here the CDR3 DNA reads TGTGCCAGCAGTTTGGAGGGGACGGTGCGTTCACCCCTCCACTTT.

This sequence joins TRBV5-1 and TRBJ1-3, with D uncertain. The CDR3 has 13 amino acids. Trimming cost V 0 bases and J 4 bases, with 5 bases left between them. The germline gives CDR1 SGHRS, CDR2 YFSETQ. The CDR3 here is CASSLDLGNTIYF. CDR3 DNA: TGCGCCAGCAGCTTGGATCTCGGAAACACCATATATTTT. Supplemented by reference TRBV5-1 and TRBJ1-3, the full variable domain reads KAGVTQTPRYLIKTRGQQVTLSCSPISGHRSVSWYQQTPGQGLQFLFEYFSETQRNKGNFPGRFSGRQFSNSRSEMNVSTLELGDSALYLCASSLDLGNTIYFGEGSWLTVV.

This CDR3 is CSARLSYNSPLHF. The CDR3 DNA reads as TGCAGCGCCCGACTGTCCTATAATTCACCCCTCCACTTT. The chain links TRBV29-1 to TRBJ1-6; D gene ambiguous. Trimming removed 7 bases at V and 1 base at J, with 8 bases between. The CDR3 totals 13 residues. Germline values: CDR1 SQVTM, CDR2 ANQGSEA.

The chain joins TRBV29-1 to TRBJ1-1; no clear D gene. Germline V gives CDR1 SQVTM, CDR2 ANQGSEA. Between the trimmed V and J ends, which lost 3 bases and 1 base, there was a span of 12 bases. This CDR3 is built from 14 residues. The CDR3 DNA is TGCAGCGTTGACTTTGTGTCGGGGAACACTGAAGCTTTCTTT. Protein: CSVDFVSGNTEAFF.

The chain couples TRBV2 to TRBJ1-6; D is undetermined. The length of the CDR3 is 17 residues. V shed 2 bases and J shed 9 bases, with 20 bases lying between them. Germline assignment: CDR1 SNHLY and CDR2 FYNNEI. The CDR3 here is CASSEQESDRLGSPLHF. CDR3 DNA: TGTGCCAGCAGTGAACAGGAGTCGGATCGATTGGGTTCACCCCTCCACTTT.

This chain uses TRBV29-1 with TRBJ1-3, with a weak D call TRBD1 (6 bases). Trimming removed 6 bases from V and 2 bases from J, with 14 bases in between. Germline V gene sequence: CDR1 SQVTM, CDR2 ANQGSEA. The CDR3 runs to 14 residues. This CDR3 reads CSVTDSWAGNTIYF. CDR3 nucleotide sequence: TGCAGCGTCACGGACAGCTGGGCTGGAAACACCATATATTTT.